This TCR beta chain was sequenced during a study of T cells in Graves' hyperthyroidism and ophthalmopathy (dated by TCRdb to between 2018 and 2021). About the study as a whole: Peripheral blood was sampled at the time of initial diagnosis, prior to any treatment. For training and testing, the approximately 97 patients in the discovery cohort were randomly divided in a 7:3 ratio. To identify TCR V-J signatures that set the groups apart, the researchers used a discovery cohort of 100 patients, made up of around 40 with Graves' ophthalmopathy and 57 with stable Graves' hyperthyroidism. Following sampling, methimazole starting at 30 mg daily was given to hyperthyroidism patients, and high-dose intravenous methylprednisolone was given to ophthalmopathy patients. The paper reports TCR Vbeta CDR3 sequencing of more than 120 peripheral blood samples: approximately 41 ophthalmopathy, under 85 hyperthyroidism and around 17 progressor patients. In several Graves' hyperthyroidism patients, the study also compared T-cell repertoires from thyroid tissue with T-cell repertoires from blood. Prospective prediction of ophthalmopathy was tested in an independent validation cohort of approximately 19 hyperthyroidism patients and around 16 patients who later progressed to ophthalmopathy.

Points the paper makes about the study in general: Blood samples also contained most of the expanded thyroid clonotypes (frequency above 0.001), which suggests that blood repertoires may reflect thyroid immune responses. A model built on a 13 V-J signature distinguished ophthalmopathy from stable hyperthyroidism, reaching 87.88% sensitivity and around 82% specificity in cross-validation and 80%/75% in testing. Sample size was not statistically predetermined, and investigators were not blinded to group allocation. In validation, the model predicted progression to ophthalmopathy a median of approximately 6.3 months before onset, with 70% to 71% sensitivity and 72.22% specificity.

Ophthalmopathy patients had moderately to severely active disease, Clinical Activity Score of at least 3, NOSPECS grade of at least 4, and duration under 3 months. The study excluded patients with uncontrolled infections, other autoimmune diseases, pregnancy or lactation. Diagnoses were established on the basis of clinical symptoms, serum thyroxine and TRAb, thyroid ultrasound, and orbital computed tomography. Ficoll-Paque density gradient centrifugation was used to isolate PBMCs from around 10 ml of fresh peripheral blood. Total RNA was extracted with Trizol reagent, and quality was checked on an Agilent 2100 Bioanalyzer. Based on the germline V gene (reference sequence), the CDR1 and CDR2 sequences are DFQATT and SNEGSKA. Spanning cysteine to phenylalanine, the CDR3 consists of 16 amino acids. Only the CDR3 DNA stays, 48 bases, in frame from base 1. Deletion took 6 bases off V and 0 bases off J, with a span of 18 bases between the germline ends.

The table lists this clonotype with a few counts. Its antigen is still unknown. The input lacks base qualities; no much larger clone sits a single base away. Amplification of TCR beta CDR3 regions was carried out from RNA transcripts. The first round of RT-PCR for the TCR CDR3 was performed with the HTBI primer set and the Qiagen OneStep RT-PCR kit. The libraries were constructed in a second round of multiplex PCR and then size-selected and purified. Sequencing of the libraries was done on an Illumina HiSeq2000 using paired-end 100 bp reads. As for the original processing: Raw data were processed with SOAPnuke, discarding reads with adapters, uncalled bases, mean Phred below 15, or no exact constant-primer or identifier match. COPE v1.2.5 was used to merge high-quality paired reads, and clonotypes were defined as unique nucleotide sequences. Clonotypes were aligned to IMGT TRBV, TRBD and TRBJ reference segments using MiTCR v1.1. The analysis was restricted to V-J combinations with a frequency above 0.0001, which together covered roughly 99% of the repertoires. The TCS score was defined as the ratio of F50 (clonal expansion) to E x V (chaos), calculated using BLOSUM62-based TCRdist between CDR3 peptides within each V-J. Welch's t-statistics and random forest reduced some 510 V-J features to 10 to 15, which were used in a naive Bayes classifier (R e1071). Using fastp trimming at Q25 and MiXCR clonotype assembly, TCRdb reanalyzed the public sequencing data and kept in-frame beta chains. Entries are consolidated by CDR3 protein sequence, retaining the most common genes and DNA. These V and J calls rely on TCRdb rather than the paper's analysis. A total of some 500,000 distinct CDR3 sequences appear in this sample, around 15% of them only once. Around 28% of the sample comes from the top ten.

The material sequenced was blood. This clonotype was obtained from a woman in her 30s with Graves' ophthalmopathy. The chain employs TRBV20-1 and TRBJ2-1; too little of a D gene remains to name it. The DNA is TGCAGTGCCCCCCCTCCAGGCGATAGCTCCTACAATGAGCAGTTCTTC. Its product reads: CSAPPPGDSSYNEQFF.